These 15 T cell receptor beta chains originate from one sample sequenced in a study of blood T cell repertoires in COVID-19 (TCRdb year 2020). Libraries came from the immunoSEQ multiplex PCR assay. This immuneACCESS table, as held by TCRdb, lists in-frame sequences with V and J called but not all clones. Of the missing ones, under half trace to an unresolved V gene in checked studies; the others have no known cause. In this sample the table shows fewer than 200,000 clones, around four fifths of which occur a single time. Together, the top ten hold approximately 4% of the sample. Material for sequencing was PBMCs or T cells enriched from blood (not recorded which). The receptors derive from a woman between 50 and 59 years old in a cohort exposed to, infected with or recovered from COVID-19 (not recorded which).

The V call is TRBV5-1, the J call TRBJ2-3, with a tentative D call TRBD2 (5 bases). V was clipped by 2 bases and J by 1 base, with 11 bases between them. The CDR3 spans 15 residues. Germline CDR1 is SGHRS and CDR2 is YFSETQ. The chain's CDR3 is CASSFFGGGTDTQYF. As DNA, the CDR3 is TGCGCCAGCAGCTTTTTCGGAGGTGGCACAGATACGCAGTATTTT.

The chain combines TRBV6-2 or TRBV6-3 with TRBJ1-6; D is undetermined. This CDR3 is built from 15 residues. Germline V lookup: CDR1 MNHEY, CDR2 SVGEGT. V dropped 2 bases and J dropped 6 bases, with 11 bases sitting between them. The CDR3 here is CASSYPSRVNSPLHF. The CDR3 region has the DNA TGTGCCAGCAGTTACCCTTCAAGAGTTAATTCACCCCTCCACTTT.

The chain uses TRBV7-9 and TRBJ2-7; the match to TRBD2 covers 12 bases. CDR3 size: 19 residues. The J segment lost 3 bases and the V segment lost 5 bases, leaving 17 bases of the junction unmatched. Germline assignment: CDR1 SEHNR and CDR2 FQNEAQ (reference sequence). CDR3 coding DNA: TGTGCCAGCAGCCCCCCTAGCGGGAGGGCCGGGTCGCTAGGCTACGAGCAGTACTTC. This encodes CASSPPSGRAGSLGYEQYF.

Here the CDR3 DNA reads TGCGCCAGCAGCCAACAGGGGGCTGGAAACACCATATATTTT. Protein product: CASSQQGAGNTIYF. The chain links TRBV4-1 to TRBJ1-3, with TRBD1 identical over 7 bases. This CDR3 has 14 amino acids. The trim removed 2 bases at V and 2 bases at J, leaving 0 bases unmatched. Germline V gene sequence: CDR1 MGHRA, CDR2 YSYEKL.

The chain couples TRBV7-3 to TRBJ2-3, with unresolved D. The V end was cut by 5 bases, the J end by 2 bases, with 8 bases between. Germline CDR1 and CDR2: SGHTA and FQGTGA. This CDR3 region has 13 residues. The CDR3 DNA reads TGTGCCAGCAGCCCCTCGGTCACAGATACGCAGTATTTT. This codes for CASSPSVTDTQYF. The entire variable domain, with the rest obtained from reference TRBV7-3 and TRBJ2-3, is as follows: GAGVSQTPSNKVTEKGKYVELRCDPISGHTALYWYRQSLGQGPEFLIYFQGTGAADDSGLPNDRFFAVRPEGSVSTLKIQRTERGDSAVYLCASSPSVTDTQYFGPGTRLTVL.

This chain joins TRBV27 and TRBJ1-2, with 7 positions matching TRBD1. The V gene's germline CDR1 is MNHEY and CDR2 SMNVEV (reference sequence). The CDR3 runs to 14 residues. V gave up 3 bases and J gave up 4 bases; unmatched junction bases: 5. The CDR3 is CASSFQGGSYGYTF. Written as DNA, the CDR3 is TGTGCCAGCAGTTTTCAGGGGGGTTCCTATGGCTACACCTTC.

J is TRBJ2-1 and V is TRBV11-3; the match to TRBD2 covers 9 bases. Trimming cost V 1 base and J 4 bases; bases outside gene matches: 5. The CDR3 spans 16 residues. CDR1 is SGHNT and CDR2 is YENEEA in the germline V gene. The CDR3 loop reads CASSLAVAGVYNEQFF. The CDR3 DNA is TGTGCCAGCAGCTTAGCAGTAGCGGGAGTTTACAATGAGCAGTTCTTC.

The chain couples TRBV7-3 to TRBJ2-2, with a possible D match to TRBD2 (6 bases). The germline V gene encodes CDR1 SGHTA and CDR2 FQGTGA. The V end was cut by 2 bases, the J end by 3 bases, with 7 bases between. The length of the CDR3 is 14 residues. In DNA form, the CDR3 reads TGTGCCAGCAGCTTAGGAGGGTACACCGGGGAGCTGTTTTTT. Translating it yields CASSLGGYTGELFF.

The chain carries TRBV7-8 and TRBJ2-2, with 10 nucleotides matching TRBD1. The CDR3 has 14 amino acids. After removal of 7 bases from V and 5 bases from J, the junction contained 4 bases not matched to a gene. The germline V gene has CDR1 SGHVS and CDR2 FQNEAQ. CDR3 residues: CASIRTGGTGELFF. The CDR3 nucleotides are TGTGCCAGCATCAGGACAGGGGGAACCGGGGAGCTGTTTTTT.

This rearrangement joins TRBV5-6 to TRBJ1-5, with D perhaps matching TRBD1 (5 bases). Germline loops: CDR1 SGHDT, CDR2 YYEEEE. This CDR3 comprises 15 residues. Trimming pared 1 base from V and 4 bases from J, leaving 12 bases between. In nucleotides, the CDR3 is TGTGCCAGCAGCTTGATCAGGGATAGGAATCAGCCCCAGCATTTT. This sequence encodes CASSLIRDRNQPQHF.

V is TRBV2 and J is TRBJ1-1; 10 bases line up with TRBD1. CDR1 and CDR2 from the germline V gene are SNHLY and FYNNEI. The V gene end was trimmed by 5 bases and the J gene end by 5 bases; junction bases not matched to a gene: 5. This CDR3 region has 14 residues. CDR3 loop: CASSPGTGETEAFF. The CDR3 DNA sequence: TGTGCCAGCAGTCCCGGGACAGGGGAAACTGAAGCTTTCTTT.

The chain joins TRBV27 to TRBJ1-6, with 8 bases that match TRBD1. In germline, CDR1 is MNHEY, CDR2 SMNVEV (reference sequence). The CDR3 is 18 residues long. Trimming at V came to 6 bases and at J to 0 bases, leaving 10 bases not matched to a gene. This CDR3 is CASSRRTGLSSYNSPLHF. CDR3 nucleotide sequence: TGTGCCAGCAGCAGACGGACAGGGTTGAGCTCCTATAATTCACCCCTCCACTTT.

In DNA form, the CDR3 reads TGTGCCAGTAGTATTCTTCGAGACTATGGCTACACCTTC. It translates to CASSILRDYGYTF. V and J are TRBV19 and TRBJ1-2; no definite D call. Germline V gives CDR1 LNHDA, CDR2 SQIVND (reference sequence). V was pared by 3 bases and J by 3 bases, with 8 bases between. There are 13 residues in the CDR3.

The CDR3 here is CASSRGGAPDTQYF. DNA of the CDR3: TGTGCCAGCAGTCGCGGGGGGGCCCCAGATACGCAGTATTTT. The chain uses TRBV6-4 and TRBJ2-3; 9 bases align to TRBD2. The V segment lost 5 bases and the J segment 4 bases; nucleotides outside the gene matches: 4. CDR1 and CDR2 (germline): MRHNA, SNTAGT. This CDR3 contains 14 residues.

The chain recombines TRBV19 with TRBJ2-1, with 7 bases matching TRBD2. The germline V gene encodes CDR1 LNHDA and CDR2 SQIVND (reference sequence). V gave up 7 bases and J gave up 0 bases; unmatched junction bases: 3. CDR3 length equals 14 residues. The CDR3 region has the DNA TGTGCCAGTAACCAGCGGGGCTCCTACAATGAGCAGTTCTTC. Its translation is CASNQRGSYNEQFF.